This note documents a single TCR beta chain sequence. The data originate from a study of technical replicates of blood from a few donors. Some clones are missing from TCRdb's copy, which holds only in-frame ones; the method was immunoSEQ multiplex PCR. The sample records approximately 88,000 clones, over 90% being singletons. This clonotype was obtained from a human donor in good health. Sequenced input: T cells isolated from PBMCs.

The CDR3 sequence is CASSEWASNQPQHF. CDR3 DNA sequence: TGTGCCAGCAGTGAATGGGCTAGCAATCAGCCCCAGCATTTT. The chain links TRBV6-1 to TRBJ1-5, with no clear D. V lost 2 bases and J 0 bases, leaving 5 bases between the germline ends. The CDR3 loop spans 14 amino acids. Germline values: CDR1 MNHNS, CDR2 SASEGT.